This TCR beta chain was obtained from a study of spatial heterogeneity in lung cancer. Study outcomes and limitations: The study found that ubiquitous and regional expanded TCR counts tracked ubiquitous and regional nonsynonymous mutations, respectively. Expanded alpha and beta TCR counts within tumors tracked tumor mutation counts.

Time point defined: sample taken at primary tumor resection. The study sequenced unsorted whole RNA from tumor, nontumor lung or frozen PBMC. This clonotype was recorded at least ten times. Its antigen is unidentified. TCRdb reprocessed the 5' RACE reads via MiXCR and lists one record per CDR3 protein. The data show thousands of distinct CDR3 sequences, approximately 27% seen once. Sequencing was performed on lung tumor tissue, taken at surgery. The receptor comes from a male donor with early-stage non-small cell lung cancer.

The CDR3 is CASSFLSSGTNEKLFF. CDR3 sequence (DNA): TGTGCCAGCAGTTTCTTGTCATCCGGGACTAATGAAAAACTGTTTTTT. The genes are TRBV28 and TRBJ1-4; D is undetermined. The V gene's germline CDR1 is MDHEN and CDR2 SYDVKM. V lost 3 bases to trimming and J lost 2 bases, with 13 bases between them. This CDR3 region has 16 residues.